This TCR beta chain is drawn from a study of control samples from healthy donors and cancer patients. This table comes from immunoSEQ multiplex PCR, and its TCRdb copy is limited to in-frame clones, with some not included. This sample has approximately 130,000 clones, with 80% to 90% found just once. Germline V gene lookup returns CDR1 WSHSY and CDR2 SAAADI. V dropped 6 bases and J dropped 6 bases, with 6 bases sitting between them. The length of the CDR3 is 11 residues. This clonotype originated in a man younger than 45 in good health. The chain carries TRBV10-2 and TRBJ2-1; D remains ambiguous. The source material was blood. CDR3 region: CASSPVNEQFF. As DNA, the CDR3 is TGCGCCAGCAGCCCAGTCAATGAGCAGTTCTTC.